This TCR beta chain was obtained from a study of blood T cell repertoires in COVID-19 (dated by TCRdb to 2018 to 2021). With regard to the full study: Samples covering the acute and convalescent phases of COVID-19 were provided by collaborators in the United States, Italy and Spain. The repertoires were released in a freely available public database intended as a resource for research on the immune response to SARS-CoV-2. Samples came from the ongoing ImmuneRACE study (first 160 participants) plus 1,254 subjects from 6 global collaborators. The prospective study material was composed of cDNA or gDNA derived from T cells, B-cell-depleted T cells, or PBMCs. HLA class I and class II types, where available, came from metadata supplied by the sample provider rather than from assay-based typing. Subjects who had been exposed to COVID-19, were actively infected with it, or had recovered from it provided the deeply sampled blood TCRbeta repertoires that made up the dataset. Sample metadata almost always included a de-identified subject ID, COVID-19 status, age in years and sex. Points the paper makes about the study in general: Clinical and demographic metadata were provided uncurated, with the amount varying by source and participant.

The immunoSEQ Assay, a bias-controlled multiplex PCR, was used to amplify TCRbeta CDR3 regions from genomic DNA. The source study handled its data this way. Within the assay, amplification of reference gene primers was used to estimate how many nucleated cells each sample contained. To quantify the absolute abundance of each unique TCRbeta CDR3 rearrangement, sequence reads were collapsed and filtered. For each sample, productive Simpson clonality was calculated as the square root of Simpson's diversity index across productive rearrangements. TCRdb stores this immuneACCESS table with in-frame sequences only. Part of the clones is absent; in the studies checked, under half of the shortfall reflects unresolved V genes, and no reason is known for the rest. V, J and clone size are taken as reported in that table, and D and trimming were inferred from the DNA itself. The table for this sample lists over 45,000 clones; less than 90% of them were counted only once. The ten most abundant clones make up about 7.7% of the sample.

CDR1 and CDR2 were assigned from the germline V gene (reference sequence) as LNHNV and YYDKDF. The CDR3 has 13 amino acids, counting the end cysteine and phenylalanine. Only CDR3 DNA remains: 39 bases, in frame from the first base. V and J lose 4 bases and 2 bases, and a span of 8 bases separates them. Collaborating institutions collected whole blood in K2EDTA tubes following their own protocols. For TCRbeta analysis, collaborators shipped samples as frozen whole blood, isolated PBMCs, or DNA extracted from either of those sample types. About this clone itself: It lacks a known antigen. Base qualities are not recorded, but no much larger clone differs from it by a single base.

The sequence links TRBV15 to TRBJ1-1; no confident D gene assignment can be made. The sample was peripheral blood. The source of this sequence is a man aged 60 to 75 with active COVID-19. The DNA sequence is given as TGTGCCACCAGCACCGATAGAAACACTGAAGCTTTCTTT. Protein translation: CATSTDRNTEAFF.